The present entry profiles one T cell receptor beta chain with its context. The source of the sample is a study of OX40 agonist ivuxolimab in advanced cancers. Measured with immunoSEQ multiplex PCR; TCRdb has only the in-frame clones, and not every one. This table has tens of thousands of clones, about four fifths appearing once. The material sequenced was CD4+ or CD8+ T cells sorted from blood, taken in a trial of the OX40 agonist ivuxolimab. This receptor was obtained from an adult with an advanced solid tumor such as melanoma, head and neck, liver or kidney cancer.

CDR3 nucleotide sequence: TGCGCCAGCAGCCCCCTAGCGGGAGCCTACGAGCAGTACTTC. Encoded protein: CASSPLAGAYEQYF. The J gene is TRBJ2-7, the V gene TRBV4-1; 10 positions agree with TRBD2. CDR1 MGHRA and CDR2 YSYEKL come from the germline V gene. CDR3 size: 14 residues. V gave up 4 bases and J gave up 2 bases; unmatched junction bases: 2.